The 17 T cell receptor beta chains below all came from one sample that was sequenced in a study of long-term antiretroviral therapy in people with HIV (dated 2022 in TCRdb). The immunoSEQ hsTCRB v3.0 assay was used at survey level resolution for TRB variable region sequencing. The table comes from immuneACCESS by way of TCRdb, which keeps in-frame sequences with V and J called. Part of the clones is missing from these tables; in studies checked, under half for an unresolved V gene and the rest for unknown reasons. The sample records 20,000 to 25,000 clones, about nine tenths of which are singletons. The ten largest clones represent 6.5% to 10% of the sample. This material consisted of unsorted PBMCs, taken 0.2 years before starting antiretroviral therapy. These receptors originate from a young man with HIV.

The V and J genes are TRBV13 and TRBJ1-3; no firm D call. The V and J ends lost 5 bases and 2 bases respectively, with 10 bases between them. The CDR3 sequence is 14 residues long. CDR1 is PRHDT and CDR2 is FYEKMQ in the germline V gene (reference sequence). DNA for the CDR3: TGTGCCAGCAGCCTGACTCAAGCTGGAAACACCATATATTTT. Translating gives CASSLTQAGNTIYF. The full variable domain, with the rest looked up from reference TRBV13 and TRBJ1-3, is AAGVIQSPRHLIKEKRETATLKCYPIPRHDTVYWYQQGPGQDPQFLISFYEKMQSDKGSIPDRFSAQQFSDYHSELNMSSLELGDSALYFCASSLTQAGNTIYFGEGSWLTVV.

This chain links TRBV10-3 with TRBJ1-2, with D unclear. CDR3 length: 15 amino acids. Germline CDR1 is ENHRY and CDR2 is SYGVKD. V lost 6 bases and J 8 bases, leaving 22 bases between the germline ends. CDR3 region: CAIRSDANHLRGYTF. CDR3 DNA: TGTGCCATCAGGTCGGACGCGAATCATCTGCGAGGCTACACCTTC.

Only one count was recorded for this clone. The rearrangement uses TRBV30 and TRBJ2-3; TRBD2 matches at 8 bases. Losses at the gene ends were 2 bases for V and 4 bases for J; bases not matched to a gene: 11. The germline gives CDR1 GTSNPN, CDR2 SVGIG (reference sequence). This CDR3 has 16 amino acids. The CDR3 loop is CAWSRGGEWGSDTQYF. The CDR3 DNA reads TGTGCCTGGAGTCGGGGGGGCGAATGGGGGTCAGATACGCAGTATTTT.

The CDR3 protein is CASSLGAGAYTDTQYF. DNA for the CDR3: TGTGCCAGCAGCTTAGGAGCGGGGGCCTACACAGATACGCAGTATTTT. The chain carries TRBV7-6 and TRBJ2-3, with 8 bases identical to TRBD2. This CDR3 contains 16 residues. The germline CDR1 and CDR2 sequences are SGHVS and FNYEAQ. With 1 base clipped from V and 2 bases from J, the junction kept 5 bases outside the gene matches.

CDR3 in DNA: TGTGCCAGCAGTTACTCGGGACAGGGACTCTATGGCTACACCTTC. This codes for CASSYSGQGLYGYTF. This chain uses TRBV6-5 with TRBJ1-2, with TRBD1 identical over 9 bases. Germline-derived CDR1 and CDR2 are MNHEY and SVGAGI. The CDR3 has 15 amino acids. The V segment lost 0 bases and the J segment 4 bases; nucleotides outside the gene matches: 3.

This sequence joins TRBV7-6 and TRBJ2-5; D may be TRBD2 (6 bases). V was trimmed by 4 bases and J by 4 bases, leaving 19 bases between them. The CDR3 is 16 amino acids. Germline lookup yields CDR1 SGHVS and CDR2 FNYEAQ. The CDR3 region is CASSSRLSVGRETQYF. The CDR3 nucleotides are TGTGCCAGCAGCTCCAGACTTAGCGTCGGGAGAGAGACCCAGTACTTC.

This chain uses TRBV6-1 with TRBJ2-7; perhaps D is TRBD1 or TRBD2 (7 bases each). Between the trimmed V and J ends, which lost 3 bases and 0 bases, there was a span of 9 bases. The germline CDR1 and CDR2 sequences are MNHNS and SASEGT. CDR3 length: 14 amino acids. The chain's CDR3 is CASSDRGGSYEQYF. The CDR3 DNA is TGTGCCAGCAGTGACAGGGGGGGCTCCTACGAGCAGTACTTC.

The rearrangement links TRBV7-6 to TRBJ2-2; D is undetermined. Trimming removed 2 bases from V and 7 bases from J, with 2 bases in between. CDR1 and CDR2 from the germline V gene are SGHVS and FNYEAQ. The CDR3 contains 11 residues. The CDR3 DNA sequence: TGTGCCAGCAGCTTAAACGGGGAGCTGTTTTTT. It encodes CASSLNGELFF.

The V call is TRBV7-6, the J call TRBJ2-7; 14 positions match TRBD2. Per the germline V gene, CDR1 is SGHVS and CDR2 is FNYEAQ. This CDR3 contains 16 residues. V lost 1 base and J lost 7; bases outside the gene matches: 6. In DNA, the CDR3 is TGTGCCAGCAGCTTAGAACCGGGACTAGCGGGAGTGGAGCAGTACTTC. The encoded protein is CASSLEPGLAGVEQYF.

The V call is TRBV7-6, the J call TRBJ2-5; D perhaps matches TRBD2 (5 bases). The CDR3 extends over 16 amino acids. V was shortened by 5 bases and J by 7 bases, with 23 bases between the two germline ends. The germline V gene has CDR1 SGHVS and CDR2 FNYEAQ. The CDR3 spells CASSPIGLEGPGTQYF. In nucleotides, the CDR3 is TGTGCCAGCAGCCCAATCGGACTCGAGGGCCCCGGGACCCAGTACTTC. The full variable domain, with the rest looked up from reference TRBV7-6 and TRBJ2-5, is GAGVSQSPRYKVTKRGQDVALRCDPISGHVSLYWYRQALGQGPEFLTYFNYEAQQDKSGLPNDRFSAERPEGSISTLTIQRTEQRDSAMYRCASSPIGLEGPGTQYFGPGTRLLVL.

The chain combines TRBV28 with TRBJ2-7; tentatively, D is TRBD2 (6 bases). This CDR3 spans 12 amino acids. Trimming stripped 5 bases from V and 6 bases from J, with 11 bases between. CDR1 MDHEN and CDR2 SYDVKM come from the germline V gene. The CDR3 DNA follows: TGTGCCAGCAGTAGTAGCGGTGGCGAGCAGTACTTC. Residues: CASSSSGGEQYF.

The chain combines TRBV5-4 with TRBJ2-5, with unresolved D. Germline V CDR1 and CDR2: SGHNT, YYREEE (reference sequence). Trimming stripped 4 bases from V and 5 bases from J, with 12 bases between. CDR3 size: 13 residues. Written as DNA, the CDR3 is TGTGCCAGCAGCGCCGAACTATCGGAGACCCAGTACTTC. Protein sequence: CASSAELSETQYF.

CDR3 residues: CAWSVLREGNTEAFF. The DNA of the CDR3 is TGTGCCTGGAGTGTATTGAGGGAGGGGAACACTGAAGCTTTCTTT. The J gene is TRBJ1-1, the V gene TRBV30; no firm D call. V shed 0 bases and J shed 1 base, with 12 bases lying between them. CDR1 and CDR2 from the germline V gene are GTSNPN and SVGIG (reference sequence). The CDR3 extends over 15 amino acids.

The gene calls are TRBV7-9 and TRBJ2-3; TRBD2 matches 14 bases. The CDR3 totals 18 residues. With 5 bases clipped from V and 0 bases from J, the junction kept 7 bases outside the gene matches. CDR1 SEHNR and CDR2 FQNEAQ come from the germline V gene (reference sequence). CDR3 protein: CASSVPGTSGGSTDTQYF. Written as DNA, the CDR3 is TGTGCCAGCAGCGTCCCCGGGACTAGCGGGGGAAGCACAGATACGCAGTATTTT.

The rearrangement joins TRBV12-5 to TRBJ1-5; no clear D. Germline-derived CDR1 and CDR2 are LGHNT and FRNRAP. This CDR3 has 13 residues. Trimming pared 1 base from V and 5 bases from J, leaving 6 bases between. CDR3 loop: CASGLGGDQPQHF. As DNA, the CDR3 is TGTGCTAGTGGTTTGGGGGGAGATCAGCCCCAGCATTTT.

This chain connects TRBV7-9 to TRBJ2-7; 11 nucleotides agree with TRBD1. Germline lookup yields CDR1 SEHNR and CDR2 FQNEAQ (reference sequence). The trim removed 5 bases at V and 10 bases at J, leaving 13 bases unmatched. This CDR3 has 15 amino acids. CDR3 amino acids: CASSLGTGGPKEQYF. Here the CDR3 DNA reads TGTGCCAGCAGCCTCGGGACAGGGGGACCGAAGGAACAGTACTTC. Using reference TRBV7-9 and TRBJ2-7 for the parts outside the CDR3, the full variable domain is DTGVSQNPRHKITKRGQNVTFRCDPISEHNRLYWYRQTLGQGPEFLTYFQNEAQLEKSRLLSDRFSAERPKGSFSTLEIQRTEQGDSAMYLCASSLGTGGPKEQYFGPGTRLTVT.

V gene TRBV9 combines with J gene TRBJ2-1; the D gene is possibly TRBD2 (6 bases). There are 15 residues in the CDR3. Germline V CDR1 and CDR2: SGDLS, YYNGEE. Trimming took 2 bases from V and 6 from J, leaving 15 bases between them. The chain's CDR3 is CASSVGGAGRNEQFF. In DNA form, the CDR3 reads TGTGCCAGCAGCGTTGGCGGGGCAGGGCGCAATGAGCAGTTCTTC.